The clone carrying this T cell receptor beta chain has a single count. The sample belongs to a study of control samples from healthy donors and cancer patients. The V end was cut by 7 bases, the J end by 0 bases, with 9 bases between. Germline V gives CDR1 SQVTM, CDR2 ANQGSEA. The CDR3 runs 12 residues. TCRdb's table, derived via immunoSEQ multiplex PCR, lists solely in-frame clones and lacks some. The table includes some 200,000 clones, approximately 95% detected once. The chain combines TRBV29-1 with TRBJ1-1; D unclear. Sequencing was performed on blood. This clonotype originated in a man aged 18 to 30 in good health. The CDR3 protein is CSACLMNTEAFF. The CDR3 DNA is TGCAGCGCGTGCTTAATGAACACTGAAGCTTTCTTT.